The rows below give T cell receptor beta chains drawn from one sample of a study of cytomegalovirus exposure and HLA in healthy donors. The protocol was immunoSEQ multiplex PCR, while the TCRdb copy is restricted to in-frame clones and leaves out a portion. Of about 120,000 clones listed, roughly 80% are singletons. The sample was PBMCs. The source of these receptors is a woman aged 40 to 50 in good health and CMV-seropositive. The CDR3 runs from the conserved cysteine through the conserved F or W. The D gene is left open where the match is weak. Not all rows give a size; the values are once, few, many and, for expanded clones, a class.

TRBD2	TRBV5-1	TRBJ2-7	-	TGCGCCAGCAGCCCGGGACTAGCGGGAGGAAGGGACGAGCAGTACTTC	CASSPGLAGGRDEQYF
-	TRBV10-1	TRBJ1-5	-	TGCGCCAGCAGCCCCAGGAGGAACCAGCCCCAGCATTTT	CASSPRRNQPQHF
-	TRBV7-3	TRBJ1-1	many	TGTGCCAGCAGCTTAACGGACAAAACTGAAGCTTTCTTT	CASSLTDKTEAFF
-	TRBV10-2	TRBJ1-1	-	TGCGCCGCAGAGGGAGAAACTGAAGCTTTCTTT	CAAEGETEAFF
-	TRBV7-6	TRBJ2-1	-	TGTGCCAGCAGCTCACAGGAGACTCCTCACAATGAGCAGTTCTTC	CASSSQETPHNEQFF
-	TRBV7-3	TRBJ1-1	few	TGTGCCAGCAGCTTACAGGAGAACACTGAAGCTTTCTTT	CASSLQENTEAFF
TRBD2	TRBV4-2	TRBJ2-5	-	TGTGCCAGCAGCCAAGACGGGAGGGAGACCCAGTACTTC	CASSQDGRETQYF
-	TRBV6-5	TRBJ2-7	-	TGTGCCAGCAGTTATTCCCAGGGATACGAGCAGTACTTC	CASSYSQGYEQYF
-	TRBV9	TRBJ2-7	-	TGTGCCAGCAGCGTAGGGGGGGGGCTTACGGACGAGCAGTACTTC	CASSVGGGLTDEQYF
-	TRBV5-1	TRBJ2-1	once	TGCGCCAGCAGCGCGGACAGAAATGAGCAGTTCTTC	CASSADRNEQFF
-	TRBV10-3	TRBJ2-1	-	TGTGCCATCAGGAGAGGTGGGGGCAGGGATGTTGAGCAGTTCTTC	CAIRRGGGRDVEQFF
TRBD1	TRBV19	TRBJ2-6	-	TGTGCCAGTAGTATAGCCAGGGGGCGGGCCAACGTCCTGACTTTC	CASSIARGRANVLTF
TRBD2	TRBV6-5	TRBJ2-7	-	TGTGCCAGCAGTCCCGATAGCGGGGGGACCTACGAGCAGTACTTC	CASSPDSGGTYEQYF
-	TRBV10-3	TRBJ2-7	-	TGTGCCATCAGTGAGGCTGGACAGCCTACGGAGCAGTACTTC	CAISEAGQPTEQYF
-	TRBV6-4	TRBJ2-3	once	TGTGCCAGCAGTTCGGGACTTAGCACAGATACGCAGTATTTT	CASSSGLSTDTQYF
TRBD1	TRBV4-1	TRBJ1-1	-	TGCGCCAGCAGCCTCGGGACAGGGGCGATCACTGAAGCTTTCTTT	CASSLGTGAITEAFF
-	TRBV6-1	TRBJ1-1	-	TGTGCCAGCAGTGAAGAGCCCGGGGATTTTCACACTGAAGCTTTCTTT	CASSEEPGDFHTEAFF
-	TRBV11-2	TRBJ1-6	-	TGTGCCAGCAGATCGACCAGGGAGGGATATAATTCACCCCTCCACTTT	CASRSTREGYNSPLHF
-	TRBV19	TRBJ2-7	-	TGTGCCAGTACCGATGGAGGAATCTACGAGCAGTACTTC	CASTDGGIYEQYF
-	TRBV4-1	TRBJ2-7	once	TGCGCCAGCAGCCACTCTGACTCCCCCTACGAGCAGTACTTC	CASSHSDSPYEQYF
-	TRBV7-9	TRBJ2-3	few	TGTGCCAGCAGCTTCACAGGAGGGGCAGATACGCAGTATTTT	CASSFTGGADTQYF
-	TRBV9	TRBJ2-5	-	TGTGCCAGCAGCGATTCCGGGGAAAGCGGGACCCAGTACTTC	CASSDSGESGTQYF
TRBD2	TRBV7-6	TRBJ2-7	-	TGTGCCAGCAGCCCCGGGACTAGCGGGAGTTACGAGCAGTACTTC	CASSPGTSGSYEQYF
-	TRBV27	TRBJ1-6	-	TGTGCCAGCAGTTTGACCGGGACATGGGATTCACCCCTCCACTTT	CASSLTGTWDSPLHF
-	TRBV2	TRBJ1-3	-	TGTGCCAGCAGGAGAGGGGGGGGGAGCTCTGGAAACACCATATATTTT	CASRRGGGSSGNTIYF